The next 8 T cell receptor beta chains were all read from a single sample in a study of shared clonotypes between healthy human individuals. Sequenced by immunoSEQ multiplex PCR; TCRdb stores in-frame clones only, minus some. This sample carries roughly 2.2 million clones, just over 90% of them seen once, and the ten largest clones take 0.39%. Sequences were obtained from naive CD4+ T cells from PBMCs. Indicated subset: CD45RA+ positively selected. The receptors stem from a man aged 18 to 29 in good health. Some clones in this sample may be carry-over from other donors' samples.

This clone has just a few counts. The chain uses TRBV6-1 and TRBJ1-5; no definite D call. From germline, CDR1 is MNHNS and CDR2 SASEGT. Trimming took off 1 base at V and 0 bases at J, with 7 bases between the two ends. There are 15 residues in the CDR3. CDR3 protein: CASSEGADSNQPQHF. The CDR3 region has the DNA TGTGCCAGCAGTGAAGGGGCGGATAGCAATCAGCCCCAGCATTTT.

Of note for this clone: The sample holds other DNA sequences that translate to the same CDR3. The chain uses TRBV2 and TRBJ2-3; TRBD1 matches 10 bases. The length of the CDR3 is 14 residues. V was clipped by 8 bases and J by 4 bases; unmatched bases: 6. Germline CDR1 is SNHLY and CDR2 is FYNNEI. The CDR3 nucleotides read TGTGCCAGCGGAGGGACAGGGGTTCCAGATACGCAGTATTTT. Protein: CASGGTGVPDTQYF.

This chain connects TRBV7-9 to TRBJ2-1; D assignment may be TRBD1 or TRBD2 (6 bases each). Germline V gene sequence: CDR1 SEHNR, CDR2 FQNEAQ (reference sequence). This CDR3 is 15 amino acids long. Trimming left V 5 bases short and J 3 bases short, with 14 bases between. This CDR3 reads CASSLLGGGYNEQFF. CDR3 nucleotide sequence: TGTGCCAGCAGCCTCTTAGGGGGAGGCTACAATGAGCAGTTCTTC.

This clone came up once. CDR3 protein: CASSLVRTSSDTQYF. The CDR3 DNA reads as TGTGCCAGCAGCTTAGTGCGGACTAGTTCAGATACGCAGTATTTT. The chain employs TRBV11-2 and TRBJ2-3, with 7 positions matching TRBD2. The CDR3 length is 15 residues. The V and J ends lost 1 base and 4 bases, in that order; junction bases with no gene match: 5. Germline CDR1 is SGHAT and CDR2 is FQNNGV.

The chain joins TRBV28 to TRBJ1-2; D call uncertain. The CDR3 length is 16 residues. The germline V gene has CDR1 MDHEN and CDR2 SYDVKM. V dropped 7 bases and J dropped 3 bases, with 21 bases sitting between them. The DNA of the CDR3 is TGTGCCAGCACCTCCGCCTCGGTACCACTTCACTATGGCTACACCTTC. Encoded protein: CASTSASVPLHYGYTF.

The chain carries TRBV28 and TRBJ1-1; D is ambiguous. The CDR3 extends over 11 amino acids. The V end lost 7 bases, the J end lost 4 bases, and 7 bases lay between the germline ends. Germline CDR1 MDHEN, CDR2 SYDVKM. The CDR3 here is CASTSATEAFF. The CDR3 DNA is TGTGCCAGCACCTCCGCCACTGAAGCTTTCTTT.

Regarding this clone: Other DNA sequences in this sample translate to the same CDR3. Written as DNA, the CDR3 is TGTGCCAGCAGCTCCGGACAGGGGGGAGAGACCCAGTACTTC. It yields the protein CASSSGQGGETQYF. The chain combines TRBV5-6 with TRBJ2-5, with TRBD1 matching 10 bases. The CDR3 consists of 14 residues. CDR1 and CDR2 from the germline V gene are SGHDT and YYEEEE. With V trimmed by 3 bases and J by 4 bases, 3 bases remained unmatched.

This sequence joins TRBV28 and TRBJ1-1; TRBD1 matches 9 bases. The CDR3 is made up of 15 amino acids. Germline trimming cut 7 bases from V and 5 bases from J; bases unmatched to any gene: 11. Germline assignment: CDR1 MDHEN and CDR2 SYDVKM. CDR3 in amino acids: CASILPGQGRTEAFF. CDR3 nucleotide sequence: TGTGCCAGCATACTACCCGGACAGGGGCGGACTGAAGCTTTCTTT.